This TCR beta chain came from a study of cytomegalovirus exposure and HLA in healthy donors. Study-level findings and limits: It is likely that the observed cluster of highly shared sequence variants was a sequencing artifact. Earlier analysis yielded a pattern in which most TCR beta V segments were productive about 90% or about 30% of the time.

The donors were healthy bone marrow donors. Germline V gives CDR1 ENHRY, CDR2 SYGVKD. Trimming removed 0 bases from V and 4 bases from J; junction bases left unmatched: 4. The CDR3 runs to 16 residues. In regard to this clone: Its antigen is currently unknown. Other DNA variants within this sample encode the same CDR3.

PCR amplification relied on 60 Vbeta primers (plus 13 Jbeta primers). Clones were read by immunoSEQ multiplex PCR, and TCRdb kept only the in-frame ones, dropping some. Of a few hundred thousand clones listed, around nine tenths are singletons. This TCR was recovered from a girl aged 2-15 years in good health and CMV-seronegative. The source material was PBMCs. V gene TRBV10-3 combines with J gene TRBJ2-3; TRBD2 agrees at 10 bases. This chain's CDR3 is CAISESAGLAADTQYF. CDR3 DNA sequence: TGTGCCATCAGTGAGTCTGCAGGACTAGCGGCAGATACGCAGTATTTT.